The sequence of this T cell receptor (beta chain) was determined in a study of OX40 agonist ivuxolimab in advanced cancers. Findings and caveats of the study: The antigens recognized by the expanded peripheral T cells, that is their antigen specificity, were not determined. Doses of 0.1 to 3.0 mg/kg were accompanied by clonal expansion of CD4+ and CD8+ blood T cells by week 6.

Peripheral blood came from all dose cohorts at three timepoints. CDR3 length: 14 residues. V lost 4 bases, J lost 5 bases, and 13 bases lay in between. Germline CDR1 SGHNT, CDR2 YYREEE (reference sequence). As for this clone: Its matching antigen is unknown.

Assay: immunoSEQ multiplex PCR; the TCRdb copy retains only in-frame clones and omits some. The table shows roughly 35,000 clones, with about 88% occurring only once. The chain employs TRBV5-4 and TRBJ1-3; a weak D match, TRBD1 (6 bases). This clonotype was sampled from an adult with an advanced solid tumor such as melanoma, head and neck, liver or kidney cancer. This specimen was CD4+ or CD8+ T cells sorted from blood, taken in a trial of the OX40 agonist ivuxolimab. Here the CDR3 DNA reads TGTGCCAGCAGCCTACAGGGTTCTCGAAACACCATATATTTT. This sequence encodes CASSLQGSRNTIYF.